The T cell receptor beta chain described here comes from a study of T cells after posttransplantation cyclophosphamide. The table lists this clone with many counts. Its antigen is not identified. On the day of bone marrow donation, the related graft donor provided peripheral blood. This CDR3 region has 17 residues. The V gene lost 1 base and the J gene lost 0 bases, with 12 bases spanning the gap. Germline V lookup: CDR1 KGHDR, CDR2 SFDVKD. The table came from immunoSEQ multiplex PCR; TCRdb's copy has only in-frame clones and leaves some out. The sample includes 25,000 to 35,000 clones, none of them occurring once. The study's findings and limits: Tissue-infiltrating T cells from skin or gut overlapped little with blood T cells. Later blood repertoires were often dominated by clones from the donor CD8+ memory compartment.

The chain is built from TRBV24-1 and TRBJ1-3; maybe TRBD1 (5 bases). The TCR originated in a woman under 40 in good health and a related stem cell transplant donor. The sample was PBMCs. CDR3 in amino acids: CATSDFVGGNSGNTIYF. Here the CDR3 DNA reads TGTGCCACCAGTGATTTTGTTGGGGGGAACTCTGGAAACACCATATATTTT.